These 17 T cell receptor beta chains originate from one sample sequenced in a study of blood T cell repertoires in COVID-19. Assay: immunoSEQ multiplex PCR; the TCRdb copy retains only in-frame clones and omits some. The sample records roughly 91,000 clones, 82% being singletons. Sequencing was done on a sample of peripheral blood. These receptors were obtained from an elderly woman with acute or convalescent COVID-19.

This clone was counted only a few times. The chain links TRBV6-5 to TRBJ1-5, with D hard to call. Per germline, CDR1 MNHEY and CDR2 SVGAGI. There are 12 residues in the CDR3. V shed 2 bases and J shed 9 bases, with 8 bases lying between them. CDR3 in DNA: TGTGCCAGCAGTTACCCCGGTGGGCCCCAGCATTTT. Its translation: CASSYPGGPQHF.

The J gene is TRBJ1-4, the V gene TRBV4-2; 8 nucleotides align to TRBD1. This CDR3 has 16 residues. In germline, CDR1 is LGHNA, CDR2 YNFKEQ. Losses at the gene ends were 7 bases for V and 7 bases for J; bases not matched to a gene: 14. For the CDR3, the DNA is TGTGCCAGCAACCCCCGCCAGGGGGCGCGAGGTGAAAAACTGTTTTTT. This codes for CASNPRQGARGEKLFF.

The rearrangement links TRBV27 to TRBJ1-5; D gene unclear. Trimming removed 3 bases from V and 0 bases from J, with 3 bases in between. The CDR3 contains 13 residues. In germline, CDR1 is MNHEY, CDR2 SMNVEV (reference sequence). CDR3 sequence (DNA): TGTGCCAGCAGTTTCAATAGCAATCAGCCCCAGCATTTT. It is translated as CASSFNSNQPQHF.

The chain is built from TRBV6-2 or TRBV6-3 and TRBJ2-1; D perhaps matches TRBD2 (7 bases). CDR1 MNHEY and CDR2 SVGEGT come from the germline V gene. This CDR3 has 18 amino acids. Trimming pared 6 bases from V and 0 bases from J, leaving 21 bases between. DNA for the CDR3: TGTGCCAGCAGCCCCGGGGGGCTAGCGGCAAGCTCCTACAATGAGCAGTTCTTC. It codes for CASSPGGLAASSYNEQFF.

This clone turned up a few times. The CDR3 coding sequence is TGTGCCAGCAGTGTTAACGGGGGGGGGTTAGATACGCAGTATTTT. Translating gives CASSVNGGGLDTQYF. The chain carries TRBV2 and TRBJ2-3; TRBD2 agrees at 8 bases. The CDR3 is 15 amino acids. The V gene's germline CDR1 is SNHLY and CDR2 FYNNEI. V trimming: 4 bases; J trimming: 5 bases; junction bases outside the gene matches: 8. The entire variable domain, with the rest obtained from reference TRBV2 and TRBJ2-3, is as follows: EPEVTQTPSHQVTQMGQEVILRCVPISNHLYFYWYRQILGQKVEFLVSFYNNEISEKSEIFDDQFSVERPDGSNFTLKIRSTKLEDSAMYFCASSVNGGGLDTQYFGPGTRLTVL.

The chain combines TRBV24-1 with TRBJ2-2; D possibly corresponds to TRBD1 (6 bases). Per the germline V gene, CDR1 is KGHDR and CDR2 is SFDVKD. V gave up 5 bases and J gave up 4 bases, with 7 bases separating them. CDR3 length: 13 amino acids. CDR3 in DNA: TGTGCCACCAGTGTAGGGGGCACCGGGGAGCTGTTTTTT. It encodes CATSVGGTGELFF.

This chain connects TRBV19 to TRBJ1-3, with 7 bases that match TRBD1. The J segment lost 0 bases and the V segment lost 2 bases, leaving 4 bases of the junction unmatched. This CDR3 comprises 16 residues. Germline-derived CDR1 and CDR2 are LNHDA and SQIVND (reference sequence). DNA for the CDR3: TGTGCCAGTAGTATATCGGGACAGCGCTCTGGAAACACCATATATTTT. It specifies CASSISGQRSGNTIYF. Together with reference TRBV19 and TRBJ1-3, the CDR3 gives the full variable domain: DGGITQSPKYLFRKEGQNVTLSCEQNLNHDAMYWYRQDPGQGLRLIYYSQIVNDFQKGDIAEGYSVSREKKESFPLTVTSAQKNPTAFYLCASSISGQRSGNTIYFGEGSWLTVV.

To note about this clone: Germline and junction disagree at one end, which may indicate a read error. The chain couples TRBV7-3 to TRBJ2-3; the match to TRBD2 covers 9 bases. In germline, CDR1 is SGHTA, CDR2 FQGTGA. The length of the CDR3 is 17 residues. This CDR3 reads CASSLQRGSGSTETQYF. The CDR3 region has the DNA TGTGCCAGCAGCTTACAGCGGGGTAGCGGGAGCACAGAAACGCAGTATTTT.

This clone was counted a single time. V usage is TRBV5-1 and J usage is TRBJ1-4, with D unresolved. The CDR3 has 15 amino acids. V lost 4 bases and J lost 3, with 13 bases in between. CDR1 is SGHRS, CDR2 YFSETQ, per germline. As DNA, the CDR3 is TGCGCCAGCAGCCCGTTGCGGGCGTCTAATGAAAAACTGTTTTTT. This gives the protein CASSPLRASNEKLFF. Drawing the rest from reference TRBV5-1 and TRBJ1-4, the complete variable domain is KAGVTQTPRYLIKTRGQQVTLSCSPISGHRSVSWYQQTPGQGLQFLFEYFSETQRNKGNFPGRFSGRQFSNSRSEMNVSTLELGDSALYLCASSPLRASNEKLFFGSGTQLSVL.

The gene calls are TRBV6-5 and TRBJ2-4, with TRBD1 matching 9 bases. There are 14 residues in the CDR3. The V and J ends lost 11 bases and 3 bases, in that order; junction bases with no gene match: 8. The germline V gene encodes CDR1 MNHEY and CDR2 SVGAGI. The CDR3 sequence is CARGTGFDKNIQYF. The CDR3, as DNA: TGTGCCCGCGGGACAGGGTTTGACAAAAACATTCAGTACTTC.

The chain has TRBV6-5 and TRBJ1-2, with D possibly being TRBD1 (6 bases). The CDR3 length is 14 residues. V was trimmed by 0 bases and J by 9 bases, leaving 14 bases between them. Germline V CDR1 and CDR2: MNHEY, SVGAGI. As DNA, the CDR3 is TGTGCCAGCAGTTACTCAGCAGGGGACCAAAGCTACACCTTC. Protein sequence: CASSYSAGDQSYTF.

The chain carries TRBV2 and TRBJ2-7, with D perhaps matching TRBD1 (7 bases). Per germline, CDR1 SNHLY and CDR2 FYNNEI. Trimming took off 6 bases at V and 4 bases at J, with 13 bases between the two ends. CDR3 length: 13 amino acids. The CDR3 region is CASRSQGGYEQYF. The CDR3 region has the DNA TGTGCCAGCAGGTCTCAGGGGGGTTACGAGCAGTACTTC.

The sample holds a few counts of this clone. CDR3 nucleotides: TGTGCCACCTCGGCGGCGGCCTACAATGAGCAGTTCTTC. Translated: CATSAAAYNEQFF. The chain uses TRBV15 and TRBJ2-1; no reliable D call. CDR3 length: 13 residues. CDR1 and CDR2 from the germline V gene are LNHNV and YYDKDF (reference sequence). With 8 bases removed from V and 2 bases from J, the gap between germline ends came to 10 bases. The complete variable domain, with remaining parts taken from reference TRBV15 and TRBJ2-1, reads DAMVIQNPRYQVTQFGKPVTLSCSQTLNHNVMYWYQQKSSQAPKLLFHYYDKDFNNEADTPDNFQSRRPNTSFCFLDIRSPGLGDTAMYLCATSAAAYNEQFFGPGTRLTVL.

The gene calls are TRBV19 and TRBJ2-2, with TRBD2 identical over 7 bases. Germline CDR1 is LNHDA and CDR2 is SQIVND (reference sequence). The junction had 8 bases not matched to a gene; V was cut back by 4 bases and J by 6 bases. The CDR3 sequence is 15 residues long. The CDR3 DNA reads as TGTGCCAGTAGTAAACAGCGGGGATCTGCCGGGGAGCTGTTTTTT. Translation gives CASSKQRGSAGELFF.

A note on this clone: At one boundary the junction diverges from the germline segment, which might be a read error. This sequence joins TRBV6-1 and TRBJ1-2; no clear D gene. CDR3 size: 14 residues. Germline-derived CDR1 and CDR2 are MNHNS and SASEGT. The CDR3, as DNA: TGTGCCAGCAGCGAAGGGCCGTTTCCCTATGGCTACACCTTC. As protein: CASSEGPFPYGYTF.

This sequence joins TRBV5-1 and TRBJ1-2; perhaps TRBD1 as D (5 bases). V was cut by 4 bases and J by 8 bases, with 24 bases left in between. Germline CDR1 and CDR2: SGHRS and YFSETQ. The CDR3 sequence is 16 residues long. The DNA of the CDR3 is TGCGCCAGCAGCCCGAGGCAGGGCCTCTCTCTCGAGGGCTACACCTTC. It is translated as CASSPRQGLSLEGYTF.

This chain connects TRBV3-1 (or the pseudogene TRBV3-2) to TRBJ1-2; weak D call: TRBD1 (6 bases). The CDR3 length is 16 residues. V was cut by 5 bases and J by 3 bases, with 19 bases left in between. Germline V gene data show CDR1 as LGHDT and CDR2 as YNNKEL (reference sequence). The CDR3 reads CASSARTVLGYYGYTF. CDR3 sequence (DNA): TGTGCCAGCAGCGCCCGGACAGTTTTGGGGTACTATGGCTACACCTTC.